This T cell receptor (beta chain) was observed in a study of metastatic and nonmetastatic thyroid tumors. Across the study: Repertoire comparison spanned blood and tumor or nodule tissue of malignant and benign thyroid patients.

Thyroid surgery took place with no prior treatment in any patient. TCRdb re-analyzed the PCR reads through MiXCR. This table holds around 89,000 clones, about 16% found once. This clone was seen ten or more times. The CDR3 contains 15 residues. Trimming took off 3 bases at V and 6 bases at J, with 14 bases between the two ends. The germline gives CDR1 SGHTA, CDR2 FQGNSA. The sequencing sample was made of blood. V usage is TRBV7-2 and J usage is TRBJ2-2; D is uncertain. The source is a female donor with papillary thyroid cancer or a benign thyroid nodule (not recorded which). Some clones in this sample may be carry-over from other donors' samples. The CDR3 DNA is TGTGCCAGCAGCTTGGCAGTCACTCGCTCCGGGGAGCTGTTTTTT. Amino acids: CASSLAVTRSGELFF.